One and the same sample provided the 18 T cell receptor beta chains below, sequenced in a study of T cell responses to AZD1222 COVID-19 vaccine. TCRdb's table, derived via immunoSEQ multiplex PCR, lists solely in-frame clones and lacks some. In the table there are around 100,000 clones, about 87% of which are singletons. Here the sequenced sample was peripheral blood, taken on day 0 of AZD1222 vaccination. Source of these receptors: an adult in good health.

This clone is deemed medium-sized (0.01 to 0.1%). The chain recombines TRBV9 with TRBJ1-2, with D tentatively TRBD1 (6 bases). Trimming left V 3 bases short and J 8 bases short, with 20 bases between. The CDR3 is 15 amino acids. Germline V gives CDR1 SGDLS, CDR2 YYNGEE. The CDR3 reads CASSAGSGAGRGYTF. CDR3 nucleotide sequence: TGTGCCAGCAGCGCCGGGTCAGGGGCAGGTCGCGGCTACACCTTC.

This sequence joins TRBV7-6 and TRBJ1-1, with D perhaps matching TRBD1 (5 bases). The CDR3 is 13 residues long. V was trimmed by 6 bases and J by 7 bases, leaving 15 bases between them. Germline V lookup: CDR1 SGHVS, CDR2 FNYEAQ. CDR3 bases: TGTGCCAGCAGGAGGGACTCCGGGCATGAAGCTTTCTTT. Translation: CASRRDSGHEAFF. Based on the CDR3 plus reference TRBV7-6 and TRBJ1-1, the full variable domain is GAGVSQSPRYKVTKRGQDVALRCDPISGHVSLYWYRQALGQGPEFLTYFNYEAQQDKSGLPNDRFSAERPEGSISTLTIQRTEQRDSAMYRCASRRDSGHEAFFGQGTRLTVV.

The genes are TRBV14 and TRBJ1-2; TRBD1 might be the D (6 bases). V gave up 6 bases and J gave up 4 bases, with 12 bases separating them. The CDR3 has 13 residues. Germline loops: CDR1 SGHDN, CDR2 FVKESK. CDR3 in amino acids: CASSPRTVYGYTF. In DNA form, the CDR3 reads TGTGCCAGCAGTCCGAGGACAGTCTATGGCTACACCTTC.

J is TRBJ1-1 and V is TRBV4-3, with D hard to call. The germline CDR1 and CDR2 sequences are LGHNA and YSLEER. The CDR3 is made up of 14 amino acids. Trimming removed 0 bases from V and 5 bases from J, with 10 bases in between. CDR3 loop: CASSQDRGRTEAFF. DNA of the CDR3: TGCGCCAGCAGCCAAGACAGAGGTAGGACTGAAGCTTTCTTT.

The genes are TRBV7-8 and TRBJ2-2; 10 bases line up with TRBD2. The CDR3 consists of 19 residues. Trimming took 3 bases from V and 6 from J; bases not matched to a gene: 16. Germline V gives CDR1 SGHVS, CDR2 FQNEAQ. The CDR3 region is CASSLGVLSLAGAAGELFF. The CDR3 nucleotides read TGTGCCAGCAGCTTGGGAGTGCTCAGCCTAGCGGGAGCTGCCGGGGAGCTGTTTTTT.

The chain employs TRBV9 and TRBJ1-1; 8 positions match TRBD1. Germline V gene sequence: CDR1 SGDLS, CDR2 YYNGEE. With 2 bases clipped from V and 1 base from J, the junction kept 4 bases outside the gene matches. The CDR3 has 15 amino acids. The chain's CDR3 is CASSVSGGWNTEAFF. Here the CDR3 DNA reads TGTGCCAGCAGCGTCTCAGGGGGCTGGAACACTGAAGCTTTCTTT.

The chain links TRBV4-3 to TRBJ2-1; 7 bases are shared with TRBD1. This CDR3 is built from 16 residues. Trimming at V came to 0 bases and at J to 6 bases, leaving 8 bases not matched to a gene. The germline CDR1 and CDR2 sequences are LGHNA and YSLEER. CDR3 in DNA: TGCGCCAGCAGCCAAGACCACAGGGGCTTCAGCAATGAGCAGTTCTTC. This codes for CASSQDHRGFSNEQFF.

The gene calls are TRBV9 and TRBJ2-2; D gene uncertain. The length of the CDR3 is 14 residues. V gave up 9 bases and J gave up 4 bases, with 16 bases separating them. Germline V gene lookup returns CDR1 SGDLS and CDR2 YYNGEE. The CDR3 reads CANHPSPCTGELFF. The CDR3 region has the DNA TGTGCCAACCACCCCAGTCCGTGCACCGGGGAGCTGTTTTTT.

The V call is TRBV6-1, the J call TRBJ1-5, with 7 positions matching TRBD1. The CDR3 extends over 15 amino acids. Germline V lookup: CDR1 MNHNS, CDR2 SASEGT. Unmatched junction bases numbered 7, after V lost 2 bases and J lost 6 bases. As DNA, the CDR3 is TGTGCCAGCAGTGAAATTACAGGGGCAGGTCAGCCCCAGCATTTT. The encoded protein is CASSEITGAGQPQHF.

The J gene is TRBJ1-5, the V gene TRBV5-6; D is undetermined. V lost 0 bases to trimming and J lost 7 bases, with 11 bases between them. This CDR3 has 14 residues. Germline lookup yields CDR1 SGHDT and CDR2 YYEEEE. Written as DNA, the CDR3 is TGTGCCAGCAGCTTGGGACAATTTTGGCAGCCCCAGCATTTT. This codes for CASSLGQFWQPQHF.

The chain employs TRBV7-8 and TRBJ2-7; 11 nucleotides align to TRBD1. V shed 5 bases, J shed 7 bases, and the junction held 4 bases outside the gene matches. Germline assignment: CDR1 SGHVS and CDR2 FQNEAQ. The CDR3 length is 13 residues. The CDR3 protein is CASSGQGAGEQYF. In DNA, the CDR3 is TGTGCCAGCAGCGGACAGGGGGCAGGGGAGCAGTACTTC.

This rearrangement joins TRBV27 to TRBJ2-6, with 8 bases aligning to TRBD1. With V trimmed by 9 bases and J by 0 bases, 7 bases remained unmatched. Germline CDR1 is MNHEY and CDR2 is SMNVEV (reference sequence). The CDR3 runs to 16 residues. As DNA, the CDR3 is TGTGCCAGTAGGACAGGGCTAGGCTCTGGGGCCAACGTCCTGACTTTC. It specifies CASRTGLGSGANVLTF.

The chain joins TRBV6-5 to TRBJ1-2; D may be TRBD1 (5 bases). V lost 0 bases and J 4 bases, leaving 12 bases between the germline ends. The length of the CDR3 is 15 residues. CDR1 and CDR2 from the germline V gene are MNHEY and SVGAGI. Written as DNA, the CDR3 is TGTGCCAGCAGTTACTCGAATCCGGGGGTCTATGGCTACACCTTC. Encoded protein: CASSYSNPGVYGYTF.

The chain joins TRBV7-2 to TRBJ1-1, with TRBD1 identical over 7 bases. V was pared by 6 bases and J by 1 base, with 2 bases of the junction left unmatched. The germline V gene encodes CDR1 SGHTA and CDR2 FQGNSA. This CDR3 is 13 amino acids long. The CDR3 protein is CASSRQGNTEAFF. The CDR3, as DNA: TGTGCCAGCAGTAGACAGGGGAACACTGAAGCTTTCTTT.

This chain joins TRBV19 and TRBJ2-7; D could derive from TRBD1 or TRBD2 (5 bases each). Trimming cost V 4 bases and J 4 bases, with 14 bases left between them. Germline loops: CDR1 LNHDA, CDR2 SQIVND (reference sequence). The CDR3 length is 14 residues. In DNA, the CDR3 is TGTGCCAGTAGTACCGGGACCGCCGGATACGAGCAGTACTTC. Translated, it gives CASSTGTAGYEQYF.

This chain joins TRBV6-5 and TRBJ1-5, with unresolved D. The V end was cut by 6 bases, the J end by 5 bases, with 17 bases between. The CDR3 spans 15 residues. CDR1 MNHEY and CDR2 SVGAGI come from the germline V gene. CDR3: CASRIEGERDQPQHF. CDR3 nucleotides: TGTGCCAGCAGGATCGAAGGTGAGAGGGATCAGCCCCAGCATTTT.

The chain uses TRBV7-2 and TRBJ2-7; TRBD1 matches at 11 bases. The CDR3 runs 16 residues. The ends lost 5 bases at V and 3 bases at J; junction bases unmatched: 9. The V gene's germline CDR1 is SGHTA and CDR2 FQGNSA. The CDR3 nucleotides read TGTGCCAGCAGCATAGGGGCCGGGACAGGGGGCTACGAGCAGTACTTC. Its translation is CASSIGAGTGGYEQYF.

This clone has a single count. CDR3 sequence reads: CASSPSRGPGTVEQYF. The CDR3 nucleotides read TGTGCCAGCAGCCCCAGCCGCGGGCCCGGGACAGTCGAGCAGTACTTC. This chain links TRBV27 with TRBJ2-7, with TRBD1 identical over 7 bases. Germline assignment: CDR1 MNHEY and CDR2 SMNVEV (reference sequence). The length of the CDR3 is 16 residues. The V gene end was trimmed by 6 bases and the J gene end by 6 bases; junction bases not matched to a gene: 17.